These 14 T cell receptor beta chains came from one sample sequenced in a study of response to subunit inactivated influenza vaccine. In TCRdb, the RT-PCR reads were re-called with MiXCR into one record per CDR3 protein. The top ten hold about 9.4% of the sample, which has just over 300,000 distinct CDR3 sequences, about 20% seen once. The sequences come from PBMCs from blood, collected 21 months after vaccination. All receptors come from a man aged 50-75 years who received an inactivated influenza vaccine.

This clonotype has more than one count but fewer than ten. V gene TRBV6-1 combines with J gene TRBJ1-6; D is uncertain. V gave up 2 bases and J gave up 6 bases, with 8 bases separating them. Germline assignment: CDR1 MNHNS and CDR2 SASEGT. The CDR3 is 14 amino acids. CDR3 bases: TGTGCCAGCAGTGAACTGGGAGTTAATTCACCCCTCCACTTT. It translates to CASSELGVNSPLHF.

This clonotype was seen only a few times. V usage is TRBV2 and J usage is TRBJ1-1, with no clear D. Trimming stripped 6 bases from V and 0 bases from J, with 11 bases between. This CDR3 contains 14 residues. Germline-derived CDR1 and CDR2 are SNHLY and FYNNEI. As DNA, the CDR3 is TGTGCCAGCAGGATAAGTTCAATGAACACTGAAGCTTTCTTT. Translated, it gives CASRISSMNTEAFF.

The table lists this clonotype with a few counts. The gene calls are TRBV4-2 and TRBJ1-5; 7 positions match TRBD1. The CDR3 consists of 16 residues. In germline, CDR1 is LGHNA, CDR2 YNFKEQ. J gave up 2 bases and V 1 base, and 5 bases lay outside the gene matches. The CDR3 DNA follows: TGTGCCAGCAGCCAAGTTGCAGGGGGTGGCAATCAGCCCCAGCATTTT. Its translation: CASSQVAGGGNQPQHF.

The CDR3 sequence: CASTPSPTASYGYTF. The CDR3 DNA reads TGCGCCAGCACCCCCTCCCCGACGGCGTCCTATGGCTACACCTTC. The rearrangement joins TRBV5-1 to TRBJ1-2; D is uncertain. V gave up 6 bases and J gave up 4 bases, with 19 bases separating them. This CDR3 contains 15 residues. Germline CDR1 reads SGHRS; CDR2 reads YFSETQ.

This clonotype was picked up a small number of times. The chain has TRBV30 and TRBJ1-2; D call uncertain. Germline-derived CDR1 and CDR2 are GTSNPN and SVGIG (reference sequence). Trimming removed 0 bases at V and 7 bases at J, with 12 bases between. The CDR3 runs to 13 residues. Written as DNA, the CDR3 is TGTGCCTGGAGTGTACGCAGGACGAGTGGCTACACCTTC. As protein: CAWSVRRTSGYTF.

There are a few counts of this clonotype. The rearrangement uses TRBV29-1 and TRBJ2-1, with D unclear. V was trimmed by 7 bases and J by 1 base, leaving 5 bases between them. There are 11 residues in the CDR3. The germline CDR1 and CDR2 sequences are SQVTM and ANQGSEA. CDR3 in amino acids: CSAGSYNEQFF. The CDR3 DNA sequence: TGCAGCGCAGGTTCCTACAATGAGCAGTTCTTC.

The chain employs TRBV2 and TRBJ1-5, with D uncertain. Germline values: CDR1 SNHLY, CDR2 FYNNEI. The CDR3 length is 15 residues. V shed 4 bases and J shed 3 bases, with 13 bases lying between them. CDR3 sequence reads: CASSGLQLSNQPQHF. The DNA of the CDR3 is TGTGCCAGCAGTGGGCTACAGCTCTCCAATCAGCCCCAGCATTTT.

This clonotype came up a few times. This chain joins TRBV3-1 and TRBJ1-2; possible D gene TRBD1, 5 bases. Trimming took off 6 bases at V and 4 bases at J, with 15 bases between the two ends. This CDR3 spans 14 amino acids. Germline values: CDR1 LGHDT, CDR2 YNNKEL (reference sequence). CDR3: CASSFSPGTYGYTF. CDR3 in DNA: TGTGCCAGCAGTTTTTCCCCCGGGACCTATGGCTACACCTTC.

The chain joins TRBV2 to TRBJ1-5, with TRBD1 matching 7 bases. The CDR3 is 14 amino acids. The J segment lost 0 bases and the V segment lost 5 bases, leaving 1 base of the junction unmatched. Germline V CDR1 and CDR2: SNHLY, FYNNEI. The CDR3 protein is CASSRDSSNQPQHF. The CDR3, as DNA: TGTGCCAGCAGTCGGGACAGTAGCAATCAGCCCCAGCATTTT. Full variable domain (rest looked up from reference TRBV2 and TRBJ1-5): EPEVTQTPSHQVTQMGQEVILRCVPISNHLYFYWYRQILGQKVEFLVSFYNNEISEKSEIFDDQFSVERPDGSNFTLKIRSTKLEDSAMYFCASSRDSSNQPQHFGDGTRLSIL.

There are many counts of this clonotype. The CDR3: CAISESAGYSYGYTF. The DNA for the CDR3 is TGTGCCATCAGTGAGTCCGCAGGCTACAGCTATGGCTACACCTTC. The rearrangement links TRBV10-3 to TRBJ1-2; D is unclear. Trimming pared 0 bases from V and 4 bases from J, leaving 12 bases between. This CDR3 spans 15 amino acids. Looked up from germline, CDR1 is ENHRY and CDR2 is SYGVKD.

This clonotype appeared a few times. V and J are TRBV29-1 and TRBJ2-1; no clear D. The CDR3 sequence is 12 residues long. V was clipped by 6 bases and J by 2 bases, with 8 bases between them. The germline V gene has CDR1 SQVTM and CDR2 ANQGSEA. This chain's CDR3 is CSVGTTYNEQFF. The CDR3 DNA reads as TGCAGCGTCGGAACAACCTACAATGAGCAGTTCTTC.

The chain couples TRBV20-1 to TRBJ1-5, with D perhaps TRBD1 (6 bases). CDR3 size: 13 residues. CDR1 and CDR2 from the germline V gene are DFQATT and SNEGSKA (reference sequence). The V gene lost 0 bases and the J gene lost 6 bases, with 9 bases spanning the gap. CDR3 bases: TGCAGTGCTAGAGAGATCAGGGGTCAGCCCCAGCATTTT. Its translation is CSAREIRGQPQHF.

This clonotype turned up a few times. The CDR3 region is CASSRADGRLEPQHF. CDR3 DNA sequence: TGTGCCAGCAGCCGCGCGGACGGGCGGCTTGAGCCCCAGCATTTT. This chain connects TRBV6-1 to TRBJ1-5; D gene unclear. The CDR3 has 15 residues. V lost 6 bases, J lost 8 bases, and 20 bases lay in between. Germline assignment: CDR1 MNHNS and CDR2 SASEGT.

This clonotype was recorded a few times. This chain connects TRBV20-1 to TRBJ2-3; 12 bases are shared with TRBD2. The germline V gene has CDR1 DFQATT and CDR2 SNEGSKA (reference sequence). V shed 0 bases and J 5 bases; nucleotides not matched to a gene: 6. The CDR3 is 16 residues long. DNA of the CDR3: TGCAGTGCTAGAGATGTGACTAGCGGGAGAATAGATACGCAGTATTTT. It is translated as CSARDVTSGRIDTQYF.